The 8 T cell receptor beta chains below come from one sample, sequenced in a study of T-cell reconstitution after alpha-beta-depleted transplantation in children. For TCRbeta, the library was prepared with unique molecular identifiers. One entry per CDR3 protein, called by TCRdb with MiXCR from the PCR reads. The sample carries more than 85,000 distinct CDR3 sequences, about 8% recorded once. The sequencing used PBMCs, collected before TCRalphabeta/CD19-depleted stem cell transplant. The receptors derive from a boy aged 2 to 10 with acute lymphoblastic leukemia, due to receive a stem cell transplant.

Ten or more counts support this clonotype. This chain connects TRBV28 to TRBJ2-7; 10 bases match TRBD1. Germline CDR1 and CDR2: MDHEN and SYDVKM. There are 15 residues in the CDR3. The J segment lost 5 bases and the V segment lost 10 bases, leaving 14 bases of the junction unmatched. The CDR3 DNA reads TGTGCCACCTCCGTCCGGGACAGGGGAAGAGACGAGCAGTACTTC. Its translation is CATSVRDRGRDEQYF. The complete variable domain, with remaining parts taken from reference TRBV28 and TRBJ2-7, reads DVKVTQSSRYLVKRTGEKVFLECVQDMDHENMFWYRQDPGLGLRLIYFSYDVKMKEKGDIPEGYSVSREKKERFSLILESASTNQTSMYLCATSVRDRGRDEQYFGPGTRLTVT.

CDR3 sequence: CASSLGGPLGEQFF. The CDR3 nucleotides read TGTGCCAGCAGCTTAGGCGGGCCCCTCGGTGAGCAGTTCTTC. J is TRBJ2-1 and V is TRBV7-8, with D possibly matching TRBD2 (5 bases). The CDR3 loop spans 14 amino acids. Trimming stripped 1 base from V and 9 bases from J, with 13 bases between. The V gene's germline CDR1 is SGHVS and CDR2 FQNEAQ.

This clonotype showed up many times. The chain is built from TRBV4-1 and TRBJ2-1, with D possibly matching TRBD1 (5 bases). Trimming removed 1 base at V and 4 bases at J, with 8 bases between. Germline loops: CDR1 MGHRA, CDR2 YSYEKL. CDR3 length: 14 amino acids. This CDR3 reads CASSQVDRYNEQFF. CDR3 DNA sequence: TGCGCCAGCAGCCAAGTCGACAGATACAATGAGCAGTTCTTC.

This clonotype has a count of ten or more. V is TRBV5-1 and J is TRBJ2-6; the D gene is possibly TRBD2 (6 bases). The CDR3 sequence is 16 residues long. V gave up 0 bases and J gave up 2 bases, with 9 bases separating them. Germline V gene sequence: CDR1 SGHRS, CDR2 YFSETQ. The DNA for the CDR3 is TGCGCCAGCAGCTTGGTGTCGGGGGCTGGGGCCAACGTCCTGACTTTC. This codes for CASSLVSGAGANVLTF.

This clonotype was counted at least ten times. Here the CDR3 reads CASSRLGGTSYGYTF. CDR3 DNA: TGTGCCAGCAGTCGCCTAGGGGGGACGTCCTATGGCTACACCTTC. This chain joins TRBV3-1 and TRBJ1-2; tentative D call: TRBD1 (6 bases). CDR3 size: 15 residues. Per germline, CDR1 LGHDT and CDR2 YNNKEL (reference sequence). The V and J ends lost 6 bases and 4 bases respectively, with 18 bases between them.

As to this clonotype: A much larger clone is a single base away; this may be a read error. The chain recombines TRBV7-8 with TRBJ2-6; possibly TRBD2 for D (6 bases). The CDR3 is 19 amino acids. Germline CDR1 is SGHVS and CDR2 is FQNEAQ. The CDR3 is CASSLALRAGRPGADVLTF. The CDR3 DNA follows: TGTGCCAGCAGCTTAGCGCTTAGGGCAGGGAGGCCTGGGGCCGACGTCCTGACTTTC.

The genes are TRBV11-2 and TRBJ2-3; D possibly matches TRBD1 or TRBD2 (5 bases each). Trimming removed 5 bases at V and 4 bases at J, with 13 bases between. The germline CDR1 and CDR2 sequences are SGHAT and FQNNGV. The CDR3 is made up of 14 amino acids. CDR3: CASSLDRGPDTQYF. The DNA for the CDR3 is TGTGCCAGCAGCCTCGACCGGGGACCAGATACGCAGTATTTT.

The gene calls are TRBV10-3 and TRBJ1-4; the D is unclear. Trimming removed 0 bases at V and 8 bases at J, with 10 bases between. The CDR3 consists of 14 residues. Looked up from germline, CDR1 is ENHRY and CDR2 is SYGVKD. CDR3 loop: CAISESQRPEKLFF. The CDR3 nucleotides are TGTGCCATCAGTGAGTCTCAGAGACCCGAAAAACTGTTTTTT.